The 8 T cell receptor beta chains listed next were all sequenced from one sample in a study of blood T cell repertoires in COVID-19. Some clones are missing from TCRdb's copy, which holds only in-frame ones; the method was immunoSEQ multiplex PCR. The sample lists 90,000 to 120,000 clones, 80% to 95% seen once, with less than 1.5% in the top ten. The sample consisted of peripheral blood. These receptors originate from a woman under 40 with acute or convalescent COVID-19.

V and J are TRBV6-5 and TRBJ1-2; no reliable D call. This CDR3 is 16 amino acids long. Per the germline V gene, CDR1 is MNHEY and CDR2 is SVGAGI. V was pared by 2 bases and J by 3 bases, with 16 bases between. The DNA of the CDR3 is TGTGCCAGCAGTTACCTCCGCCCCGGTGAGCACTATGGCTACACCTTC. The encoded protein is CASSYLRPGEHYGYTF.

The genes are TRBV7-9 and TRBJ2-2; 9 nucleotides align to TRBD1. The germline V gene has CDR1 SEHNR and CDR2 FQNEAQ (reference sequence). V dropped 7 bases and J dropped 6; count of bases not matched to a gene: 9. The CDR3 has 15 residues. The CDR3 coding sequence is TGTGCCAGCACCTATAGGACAGGGGACCCCGGGGAGCTGTTTTTT. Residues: CASTYRTGDPGELFF.

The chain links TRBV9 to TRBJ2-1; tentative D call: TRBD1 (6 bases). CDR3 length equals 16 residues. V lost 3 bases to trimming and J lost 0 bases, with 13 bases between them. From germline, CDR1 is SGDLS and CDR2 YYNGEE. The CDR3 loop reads CASSDPRGSSYNEQFF. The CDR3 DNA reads TGTGCCAGCAGCGACCCGAGGGGGAGCTCCTACAATGAGCAGTTCTTC.

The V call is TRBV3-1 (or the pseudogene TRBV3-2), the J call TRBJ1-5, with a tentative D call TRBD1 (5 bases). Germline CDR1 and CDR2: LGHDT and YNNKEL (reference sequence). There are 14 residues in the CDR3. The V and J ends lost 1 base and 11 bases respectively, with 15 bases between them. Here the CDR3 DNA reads TGTGCCAGCAGCCAAGGTGGAGGGGCGGCAACCCAGCATTTT. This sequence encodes CASSQGGGAATQHF.

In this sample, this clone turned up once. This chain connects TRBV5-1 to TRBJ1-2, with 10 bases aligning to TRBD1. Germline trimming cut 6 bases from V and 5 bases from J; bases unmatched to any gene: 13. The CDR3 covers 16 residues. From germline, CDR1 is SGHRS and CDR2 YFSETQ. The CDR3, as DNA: TGCGCCAGCACGATGACAGGGGGCGGAAATGGATATGGCTACACCTTC. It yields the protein CASTMTGGGNGYGYTF.

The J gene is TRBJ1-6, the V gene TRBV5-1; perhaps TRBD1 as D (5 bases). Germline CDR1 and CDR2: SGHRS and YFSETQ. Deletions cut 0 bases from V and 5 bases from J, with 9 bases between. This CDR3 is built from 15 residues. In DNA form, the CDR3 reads TGCGCCAGCAGCTTGGGTCTAGGGGATAATTCACCCCTCCACTTT. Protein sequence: CASSLGLGDNSPLHF.

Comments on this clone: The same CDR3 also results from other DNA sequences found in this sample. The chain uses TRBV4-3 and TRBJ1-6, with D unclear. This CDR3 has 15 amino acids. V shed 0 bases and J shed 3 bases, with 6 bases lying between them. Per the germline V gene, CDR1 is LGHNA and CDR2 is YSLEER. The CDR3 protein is CASSQDRGYNSPLHF. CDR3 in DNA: TGCGCCAGCAGCCAAGACCGGGGCTATAATTCACCCCTCCACTTT.

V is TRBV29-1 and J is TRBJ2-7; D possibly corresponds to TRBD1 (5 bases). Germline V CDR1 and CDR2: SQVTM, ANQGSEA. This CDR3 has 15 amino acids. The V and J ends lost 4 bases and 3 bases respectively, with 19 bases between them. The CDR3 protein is CSVVQWADTDYEQYF. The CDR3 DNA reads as TGCAGCGTTGTTCAGTGGGCGGACACAGACTACGAGCAGTACTTC.